The source of this T cell receptor (beta chain) is a study of shared clonotypes between healthy human individuals. As concerns this clone: The target antigen is unknown.

An approximately 180 ng quantity of DNA, 29,000 or so T cell genomes, went into the sorted-subset replicate PCRs. Repertoires were generated with immunoSEQ multiplex PCR, while TCRdb's copy carries only in-frame clones and drops some. The sample consists of more than 2,000,000 clones, about 92% of them appearing once. Regarding the study as a whole: For sorted subsets, rarefaction showed incomplete sequencing despite large depth. Sampling included only blood; tissue repertoires likely differ. Sharing of clonotypes among donors was expected to vary with sequencing depth.

Sequencing was done on a sample of naive CD4+ T cells sorted from blood. Indicated subset: CD45RA+ positively selected. The source of this sequence is a man aged 18 to 29 in good health.

For the CDR3, the DNA is TGTGCCACCATAGGTGCGGGGAACGCCTACGAGCAGTACTTC. Its translation is CATIGAGNAYEQYF. This chain connects TRBV28 to TRBJ2-7; D possibly corresponds to TRBD2 (6 bases). The V end was cut by 10 bases, the J end by 2 bases, with 18 bases between. CDR3 length equals 14 residues. CDR1 is MDHEN and CDR2 is SYDVKM in the germline V gene.